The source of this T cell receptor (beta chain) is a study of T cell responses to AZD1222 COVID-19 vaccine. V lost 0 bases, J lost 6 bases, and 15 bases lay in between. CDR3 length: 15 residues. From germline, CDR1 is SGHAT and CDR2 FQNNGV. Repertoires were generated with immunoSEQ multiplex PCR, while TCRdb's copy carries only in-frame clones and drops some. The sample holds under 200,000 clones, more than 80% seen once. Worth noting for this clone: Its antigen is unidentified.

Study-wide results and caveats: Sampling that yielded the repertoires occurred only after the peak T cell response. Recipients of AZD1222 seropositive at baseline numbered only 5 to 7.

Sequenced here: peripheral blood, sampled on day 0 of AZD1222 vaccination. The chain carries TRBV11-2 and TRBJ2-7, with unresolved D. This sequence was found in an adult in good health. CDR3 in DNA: TGTGCCAGCAGCTTAGAGATGCTCACCCAAGGCGAGCAGTACTTC. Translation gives CASSLEMLTQGEQYF.